Listed below are T cell receptor beta chains from one sample, sequenced in a study of T cell responses to AZD1222 COVID-19 vaccine. The assay was immunoSEQ multiplex PCR, and TCRdb's table has in-frame clones only and misses some. This table holds 150,000 to 200,000 clones, 85% to 95% found once. Specimen: peripheral blood, collected on day 0 of AZD1222 vaccination. These receptors were obtained from an adult in good health. CDR3s include the opening cysteine and the closing phenylalanine or tryptophan. A D gene is named only where the DNA matches it firmly. Not all rows give a size; the values are once, few, many and, for expanded clones, a class.

cdr3_aa cdr3_nt clone_size d_call j_call v_call
CASSDPSGGNQPQHF TGTGCCAGCAGTGACCCCTCAGGGGGCAATCAGCCCCAGCATTTT NA NA TRBJ1-5 TRBV6-2/TRBV6-3
CASSQGFKDSNQPQHF TGCGCCAGCAGCCAAGGTTTCAAGGATAGCAATCAGCCCCAGCATTTT NA NA TRBJ1-5 TRBV4-1
CASSLGRGAGETQYF TGCGCCAGCAGCTTGGGTAGGGGGGCCGGGGAGACCCAGTACTTC NA NA TRBJ2-5 TRBV5-1
CASSGGGKAFF TGTGCCAGCAGCGGCGGAGGGAAGGCTTTCTTT NA NA TRBJ1-1 TRBV3-1/TRBV3-2
CARYLAGRREQFF TGTGCCAGATATTTGGCGGGGAGGCGTGAGCAGTTCTTC NA NA TRBJ2-1 TRBV2
CASSEGQGRQYF TGTGCCAGCAGTGAAGGGCAGGGGAGGCAGTACTTC NA NA TRBJ2-7 TRBV2
CATSEASTGNEQFF TGTGCCACCAGTGAGGCTAGCACAGGCAATGAGCAGTTCTTC NA NA TRBJ2-1 TRBV24-1
CASSLRTGQNYGYTF TGTGCCAGCTCCCTAAGGACAGGGCAAAACTATGGCTACACCTTC NA TRBD1 TRBJ1-2 TRBV18
CSASEQGRNTIYF TGCAGTGCTAGTGAACAGGGGCGAAACACCATATATTTT NA TRBD1 TRBJ1-3 TRBV20-1
CASSGTSGGPAPGTQYF TGTGCCAGCAGCGGGACTAGCGGGGGGCCGGCTCCAGGTACGCAGTATTTT NA TRBD2 TRBJ2-3 TRBV5-4
CASSRPDYEQYF TGCGCCAGCAGCCGGCCGGACTACGAGCAGTACTTC NA NA TRBJ2-7 TRBV5-1
CAIRPANRGHGYTF TGTGCCATCAGACCCGCGAATAGGGGGCATGGCTACACCTTC NA TRBD1 TRBJ1-2 TRBV10-3
CASSSLNRGSYNEQFF TGTGCCAGCAGTTCATTAAACAGGGGTTCGTACAATGAGCAGTTCTTC NA TRBD1 TRBJ2-1 TRBV7-8
CASSSASGRTDTQYF TGTGCCAGCAGTTCCGCGAGCGGGCGCACAGATACGCAGTATTTT NA NA TRBJ2-3 TRBV6-5
CASSISPDGGFETF TGTGCCAGTAGTATCTCCCCGGATGGGGGGTTTGAGACCTTC NA NA TRBJ1-2 TRBV19
CASSLGLTTEAFF TGTGCCAGCAGCTTGGGTCTGACCACTGAAGCTTTCTTT NA NA TRBJ1-1 TRBV7-9
CASRPSYIANTEAFF TGTGCCAGCAGGCCCTCCTATATCGCGAACACTGAAGCTTTCTTT NA NA TRBJ1-1 TRBV11-2
CASSQGDRETNYGYTF TGTGCCAGCAGCCAGGGGGACAGAGAAACTAACTATGGCTACACCTTC NA TRBD1 TRBJ1-2 TRBV3-1/TRBV3-2
CASPGGQGKDNQPQHF TGTGCCAGCCCTGGCGGACAGGGCAAGGACAATCAGCCCCAGCATTTT once TRBD1 TRBJ1-5 TRBV11-2
CASSLNREGTQYF TGTGCCAGCAGCCTAAACAGGGAAGGGACCCAGTACTTC once NA TRBJ2-5 TRBV7-9
CASSLTGDRYNEQFF TGTGCCAGCAGCCTTACAGGGGACCGCTACAATGAGCAGTTCTTC NA TRBD1 TRBJ2-1 TRBV9
CASSPRAAGGENGYTF TGTGCCAGTAGCCCCAGGGCGGCAGGGGGGGAGAATGGCTACACCTTC once TRBD1 TRBJ1-2 TRBV2
CASSPFTSVLGNEQFF TGTGCCAGCAGCCCCTTTACCTCGGTACTTGGCAATGAGCAGTTCTTC NA NA TRBJ2-1 TRBV9
CASSDWSYGYTF TGTGCCAGCAGTGATTGGAGCTATGGCTACACCTTC NA NA TRBJ1-2 TRBV25-1
CASSPSSNQPQHF TGTGCCAGCAGTCCCAGTAGCAATCAGCCCCAGCATTTT NA NA TRBJ1-5 TRBV6-4
CSVVGDGSNQPQHF TGCAGCGTTGTAGGGGATGGTAGCAATCAGCCCCAGCATTTT once NA TRBJ1-5 TRBV29-1
CASSQDLAGDWTDTQYF TGTGCCAGCAGCCAAGATCTAGCGGGGGATTGGACAGATACGCAGTATTTT NA TRBD2 TRBJ2-3 TRBV3-1/TRBV3-2
CALARQETQYF TGTGCTTTGGCCAGGCAAGAGACCCAGTACTTC NA NA TRBJ2-5 TRBV30
CASTARGVVTEAFF TGTGCCAGTACAGCCCGGGGAGTGGTGACTGAAGCTTTCTTT NA NA TRBJ1-1 TRBV19